This TCR beta chain comes out of a study of blood T cell repertoires in COVID-19. Study summary: Material from acute and convalescent COVID-19 was sourced from the United States, Italy and Spain. The cDNA or gDNA used as material had been derived from T cells, B-cell-depleted T cells, or PBMCs.

Original processing notes: Reference gene primer amplification yielded estimated nucleated cell counts. Clones were sequenced by immunoSEQ multiplex PCR, and TCRdb holds only the in-frame ones, with some missing. V and J calls and clone size are as listed in that table; D and trimming were resolved from the DNA. This table has roughly 320,000 clones, 85% appearing once. Per the germline V gene, CDR1 is SGHDT and CDR2 is YYEEEE. The CDR3 consists of 14 residues. V lost 2 bases and J lost 1, with 10 bases in between. Sequencing used peripheral blood. The TCR was taken from a human donor in a cohort sampled during active COVID-19. The chain joins TRBV5-6 to TRBJ2-7, with D tentatively TRBD1 (5 bases). This CDR3 is CASSFRTGSYEQYF. CDR3 DNA: TGTGCCAGCAGCTTTAGAACAGGATCCTACGAGCAGTACTTC.